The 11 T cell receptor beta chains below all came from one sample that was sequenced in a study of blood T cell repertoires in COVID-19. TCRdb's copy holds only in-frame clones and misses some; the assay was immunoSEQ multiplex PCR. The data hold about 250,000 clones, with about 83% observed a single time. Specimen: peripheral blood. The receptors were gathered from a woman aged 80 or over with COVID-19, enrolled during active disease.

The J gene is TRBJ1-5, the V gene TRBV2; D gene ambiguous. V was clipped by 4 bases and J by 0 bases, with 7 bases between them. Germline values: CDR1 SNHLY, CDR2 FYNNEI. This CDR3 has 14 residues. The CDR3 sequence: CASSGSHSNQPQHF. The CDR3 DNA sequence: TGTGCCAGCAGTGGGAGTCATAGCAATCAGCCCCAGCATTTT.

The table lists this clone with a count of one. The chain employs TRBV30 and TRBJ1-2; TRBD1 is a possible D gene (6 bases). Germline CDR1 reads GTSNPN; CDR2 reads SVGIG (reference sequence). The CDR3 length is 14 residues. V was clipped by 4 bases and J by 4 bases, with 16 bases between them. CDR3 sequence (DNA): TGTGCCTGGAACGAACAGGGAATTGGCTATGGCTACACCTTC. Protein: CAWNEQGIGYGYTF.

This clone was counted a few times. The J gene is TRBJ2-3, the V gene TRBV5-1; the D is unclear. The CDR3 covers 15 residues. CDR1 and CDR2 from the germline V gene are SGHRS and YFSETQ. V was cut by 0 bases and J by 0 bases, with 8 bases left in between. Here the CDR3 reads CASSLGGASTDTQYF. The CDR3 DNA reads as TGCGCCAGCAGCTTGGGCGGTGCTAGCACAGATACGCAGTATTTT.

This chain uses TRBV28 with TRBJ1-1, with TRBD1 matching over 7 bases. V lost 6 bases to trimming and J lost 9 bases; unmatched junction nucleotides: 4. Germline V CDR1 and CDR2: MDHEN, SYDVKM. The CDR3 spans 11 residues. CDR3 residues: CASREQGKAFF. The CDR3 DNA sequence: TGTGCCAGCAGGGAACAGGGGAAAGCTTTCTTT.

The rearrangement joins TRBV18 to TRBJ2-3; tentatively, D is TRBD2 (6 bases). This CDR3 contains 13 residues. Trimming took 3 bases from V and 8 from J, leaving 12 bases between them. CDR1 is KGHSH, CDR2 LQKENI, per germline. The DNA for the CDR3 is TGTGCCAGCTCACCTCTACGGGAGAGTACGCAGTATTTT. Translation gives CASSPLRESTQYF.

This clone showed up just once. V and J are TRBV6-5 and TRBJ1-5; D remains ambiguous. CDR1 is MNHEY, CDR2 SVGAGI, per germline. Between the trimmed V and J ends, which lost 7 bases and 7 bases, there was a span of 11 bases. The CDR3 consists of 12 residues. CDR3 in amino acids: CASTVFEQPQHF. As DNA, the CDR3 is TGTGCCAGCACGGTCTTCGAGCAGCCCCAGCATTTT.

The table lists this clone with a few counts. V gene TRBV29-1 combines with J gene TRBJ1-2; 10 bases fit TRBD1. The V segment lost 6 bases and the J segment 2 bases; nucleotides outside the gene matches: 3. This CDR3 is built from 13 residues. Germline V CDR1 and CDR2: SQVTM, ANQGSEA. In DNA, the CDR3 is TGCAGCGTGGGACAGGGGTTGAACTATGGCTACACCTTC. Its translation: CSVGQGLNYGYTF. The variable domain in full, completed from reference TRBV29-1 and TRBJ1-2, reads SAVISQKPSRDICQRGTSLTIQCQVDSQVTMMFWYRQQPGQSLTLIATANQGSEATYESGFVIDKFPISRPNLTFSTLTVSNMSPEDSSIYLCSVGQGLNYGYTFGSGTRLTVV.

The CDR3 loop is CSARRGDYYGYTF. Written as DNA, the CDR3 is TGCAGCGCCCGACGGGGGGATTACTATGGCTACACCTTC. The chain employs TRBV29-1 and TRBJ1-2; possibly TRBD1 for D (5 bases). The CDR3 sequence is 13 residues long. Trimming took 7 bases from V and 3 from J, leaving 15 bases between them. Germline-derived CDR1 and CDR2 are SQVTM and ANQGSEA.

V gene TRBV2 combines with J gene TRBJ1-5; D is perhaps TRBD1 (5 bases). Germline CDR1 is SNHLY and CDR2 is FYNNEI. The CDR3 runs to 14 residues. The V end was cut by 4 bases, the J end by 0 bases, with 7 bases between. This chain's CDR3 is CASSVGDSNQPQHF. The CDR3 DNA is TGTGCCAGCAGTGTAGGGGATAGCAATCAGCCCCAGCATTTT.

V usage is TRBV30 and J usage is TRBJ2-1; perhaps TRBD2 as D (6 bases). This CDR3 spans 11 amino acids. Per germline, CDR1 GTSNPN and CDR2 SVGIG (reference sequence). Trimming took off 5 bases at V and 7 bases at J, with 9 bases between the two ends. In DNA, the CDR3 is TGTGCCTGGTTAGCGGTTAATGAGCAGTTCTTC. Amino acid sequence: CAWLAVNEQFF.

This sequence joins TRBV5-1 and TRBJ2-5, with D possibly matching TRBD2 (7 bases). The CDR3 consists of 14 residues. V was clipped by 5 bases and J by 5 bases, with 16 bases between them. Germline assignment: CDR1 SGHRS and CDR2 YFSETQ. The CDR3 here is CASSRGGAWETQYF. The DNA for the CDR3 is TGCGCCAGCAGTAGAGGGGGGGCGTGGGAGACCCAGTACTTC.